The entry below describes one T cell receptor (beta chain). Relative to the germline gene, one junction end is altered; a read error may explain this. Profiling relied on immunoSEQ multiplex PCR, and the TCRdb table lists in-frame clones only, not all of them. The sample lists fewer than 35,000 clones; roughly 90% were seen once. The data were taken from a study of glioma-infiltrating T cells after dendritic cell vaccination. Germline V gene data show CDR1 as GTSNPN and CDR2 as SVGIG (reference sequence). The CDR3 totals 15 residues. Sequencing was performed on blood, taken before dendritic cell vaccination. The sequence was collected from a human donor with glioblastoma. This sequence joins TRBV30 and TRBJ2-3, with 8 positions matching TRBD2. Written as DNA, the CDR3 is TGTGCCTGGGTTCGGAGGCTAGCGGGCACAGGTACGCAGTATTTT. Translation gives CAWVRRLAGTGTQYF.